What follows are 13 T cell receptor beta chains derived from one specimen sequenced in a study of T cells in Graves' hyperthyroidism and ophthalmopathy. The CDR3 regions of TCR beta were amplified from RNA transcripts. The HTBI primer set drove a first-round RT-PCR of the TCR CDR3. TCRdb called the multiplex PCR reads again in MiXCR, with one record for every CDR3 protein. The data contain about 610,000 distinct CDR3 sequences, roughly 15% of them seen just once; the ten biggest clones take up about 4.5%. The sequenced material came from blood. These receptors originate from a woman aged 40 to 49 with Graves' ophthalmopathy.

This clonotype came up many times. The chain joins TRBV12-3 or TRBV12-4 to TRBJ1-5, with D maybe TRBD1 (6 bases). The V and J ends lost 5 bases and 6 bases respectively, with 20 bases between them. The CDR3 runs to 16 residues. CDR3 protein: CASSAHGGGAGQPQHF. CDR3 DNA sequence: TGTGCCAGCAGTGCCCACGGCGGGGGGGCAGGTCAGCCCCAGCATTTT.

V gene TRBV28 combines with J gene TRBJ2-5; unclear D gene. The ends were cut back, 7 bases at V and 4 bases at J, with 13 bases in the middle. The germline V gene has CDR1 MDHEN and CDR2 SYDVKM. The CDR3 is 13 amino acids. For the CDR3, the DNA is TGTGCCAGCAACACTTTTCCACGAGAGACCCAGTACTTC. Translation gives CASNTFPRETQYF.

This clonotype was observed many times. The CDR3 protein is CASRPTGWAEAFF. The CDR3 region has the DNA TGTGCCAGCAGGCCCACAGGGTGGGCTGAAGCTTTCTTT. The V call is TRBV2, the J call TRBJ1-1; a weak D match, TRBD1 (6 bases). CDR3 length: 13 residues. Trimming took off 6 bases at V and 6 bases at J, with 14 bases between the two ends. Germline loops: CDR1 SNHLY, CDR2 FYNNEI.

This clonotype was recorded a few times. This chain joins TRBV12-3 or TRBV12-4 and TRBJ1-1; 7 bases line up with TRBD1. There are 14 residues in the CDR3. The V segment lost 3 bases and the J segment 5 bases; nucleotides outside the gene matches: 6. CDR3: CASSLEGAGTEAFF. CDR3 DNA: TGTGCCAGCAGTTTGGAGGGGGCCGGGACTGAAGCTTTCTTT.

This clonotype was observed many times. The chain is built from TRBV27 and TRBJ2-1, with no clear D. CDR1 is MNHEY and CDR2 is SMNVEV in the germline V gene (reference sequence). Trimming left V 7 bases short and J 8 bases short, with 12 bases between. The CDR3 extends over 12 amino acids. CDR3 in DNA: TGTGCCAGCATCTCGAACGGGTATGAGCAGTTCTTC. This encodes CASISNGYEQFF.

This clonotype occurred many times. At one end, the junction sequence differs from germline, possibly due to a read error. The chain is built from TRBV28 and TRBJ1-5, with a weak D call TRBD1 (6 bases). This CDR3 has 17 residues. The germline gives CDR1 MDHEN, CDR2 SYDVKM. The CDR3 DNA follows: TGTGCCAGTAGTTTATCGGGGGGGCCGTATAGCAATCAGCCCCAGCATTTT. Translating gives CASSLSGGPYSNQPQHF. The variable domain in full, with the rest retrieved from reference TRBV28 and TRBJ1-5, is DVKVTQSSRYLVKRTGEKVFLECVQDMDHENMFWYRQDPGLGLRLIYFSYDVKMKEKGDIPEGYSVSREKKERFSLILESASTNQTSMYLCASSLSGGPYSNQPQHFGDGTRLSIL.

This clonotype was seen at least ten times. CDR3 coding DNA: TGTGCCACCAGTGACACCCGGACAGGAGGGGAGACCCAGTACTTC. As protein: CATSDTRTGGETQYF. The rearrangement joins TRBV24-1 to TRBJ2-5; D may be TRBD1 (7 bases). The germline V gene has CDR1 KGHDR and CDR2 SFDVKD. V lost 4 bases and J 5 bases, leaving 16 bases between the germline ends. This CDR3 has 15 residues.

The chain joins TRBV4-3 to TRBJ2-5; no clear D gene. Germline-derived CDR1 and CDR2 are LGHNA and YSLEER. V lost 0 bases, J lost 2 bases, and 10 bases lay in between. The CDR3 extends over 15 amino acids. The chain's CDR3 is CASSQDSRRQETQYF. In DNA, the CDR3 is TGCGCCAGCAGCCAAGATTCGAGGCGGCAAGAGACCCAGTACTTC.

There are many counts of this clonotype. The chain recombines TRBV6-2 or TRBV6-3 with TRBJ1-1, with D unresolved. The CDR3 loop spans 13 amino acids. V lost 4 bases and J 2 bases, leaving 8 bases between the germline ends. CDR1 and CDR2 from the germline V gene are MNHEY and SVGEGT. DNA of the CDR3: TGTGCCAGCAGTTCACAGCTTAACACTGAAGCTTTCTTT. This translates into CASSSQLNTEAFF.

J is TRBJ2-5 and V is TRBV6-5; TRBD1 matches at 8 bases. CDR1 is MNHEY, CDR2 SVGAGI, per germline. There are 15 residues in the CDR3. V was clipped by 2 bases and J by 0 bases; unmatched bases: 2. The CDR3 region is CASSYRTGYQETQYF. CDR3 bases: TGTGCCAGCAGTTACCGGACAGGGTACCAAGAGACCCAGTACTTC.

This clonotype was detected ten times or more. Here the CDR3 reads CASTFGTAYEQYF. CDR3 DNA: TGTGCCAGCACCTTCGGGACAGCCTACGAGCAGTACTTC. The chain employs TRBV6-2 or TRBV6-3 and TRBJ2-7, with 7 bases fitting TRBD1. CDR3 size: 13 residues. CDR1 and CDR2 (germline): MNHEY, SVGEGT. V lost 7 bases to trimming and J lost 2 bases; unmatched junction nucleotides: 5.

This clonotype showed up just a few times. Germline is not matched at one junction end, which may reflect a read error. This chain links TRBV29-1 with TRBJ2-5; maybe TRBD1 (6 bases). Germline CDR1 SQVTM, CDR2 ANQGSEA. This CDR3 contains 13 residues. The CDR3 sequence is CSAEGQLGETQYF. The CDR3 bases are TGCAGCGCTGAAGGACAGTTAGGAGAGACCCAGTACTTC.

This clonotype has only a few counts. The CDR3 here is CASSLVGLAGETQYF. In nucleotides, the CDR3 is TGTGCCAGCAGTTTAGTCGGACTAGCGGGAGAGACCCAGTACTTC. V is TRBV12-3 or TRBV12-4 and J is TRBJ2-5; 11 bases line up with TRBD2. This CDR3 comprises 15 residues. The V and J ends lost 1 base and 4 bases, in that order; junction bases with no gene match: 2.